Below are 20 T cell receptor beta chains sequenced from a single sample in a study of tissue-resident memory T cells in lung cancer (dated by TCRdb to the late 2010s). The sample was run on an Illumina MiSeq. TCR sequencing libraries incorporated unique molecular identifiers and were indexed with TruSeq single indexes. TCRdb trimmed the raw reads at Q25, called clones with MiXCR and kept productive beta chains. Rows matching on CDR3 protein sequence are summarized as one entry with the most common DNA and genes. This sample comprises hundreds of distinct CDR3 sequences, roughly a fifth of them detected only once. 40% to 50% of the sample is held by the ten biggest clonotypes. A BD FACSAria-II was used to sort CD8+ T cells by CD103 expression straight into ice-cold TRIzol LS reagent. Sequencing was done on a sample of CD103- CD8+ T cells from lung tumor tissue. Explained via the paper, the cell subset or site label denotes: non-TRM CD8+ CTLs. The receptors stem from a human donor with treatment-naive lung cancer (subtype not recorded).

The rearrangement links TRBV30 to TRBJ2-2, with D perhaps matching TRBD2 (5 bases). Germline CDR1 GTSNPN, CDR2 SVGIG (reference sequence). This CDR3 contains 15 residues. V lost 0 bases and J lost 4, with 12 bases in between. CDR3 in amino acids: CAWSVGGLITGELFF. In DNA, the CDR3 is TGTGCCTGGAGTGTAGGCGGGTTGATCACCGGGGAGCTGTTTTTT.

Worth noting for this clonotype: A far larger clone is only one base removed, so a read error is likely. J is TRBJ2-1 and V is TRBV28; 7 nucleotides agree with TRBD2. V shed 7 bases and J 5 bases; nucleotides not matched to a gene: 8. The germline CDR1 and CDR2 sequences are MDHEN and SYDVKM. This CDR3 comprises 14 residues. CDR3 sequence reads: CASIGASGNNEQFF. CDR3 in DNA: TGTGCCAGCATAGGCGCTAGCGGTAACAATGAGCAGTTCTTC.

The DNA for the CDR3 is TGTGCCATCAGTGTCCGCGGGACACCTAGACGCTACGAGCAGTACTTC. Protein product: CAISVRGTPRRYEQYF. The chain has TRBV21-1 and TRBJ2-7; the table's TRBD1 call for D was not verified on the DNA. TRBV21-1 corresponds to a pseudogene. There are 16 residues in the CDR3.

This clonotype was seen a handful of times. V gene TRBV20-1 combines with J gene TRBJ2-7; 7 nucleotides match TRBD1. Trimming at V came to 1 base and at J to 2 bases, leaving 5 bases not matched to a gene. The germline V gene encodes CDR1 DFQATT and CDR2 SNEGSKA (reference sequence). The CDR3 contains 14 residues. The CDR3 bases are TGCAGTGCTAGAGCCCGGGACAGCGCCTACGAGCAGTACTTC. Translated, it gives CSARARDSAYEQYF.

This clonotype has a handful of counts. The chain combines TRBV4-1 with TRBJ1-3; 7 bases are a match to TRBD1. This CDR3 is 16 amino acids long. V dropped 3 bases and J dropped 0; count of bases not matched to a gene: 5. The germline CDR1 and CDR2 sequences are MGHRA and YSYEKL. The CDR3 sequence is CASSQFRDSSGNTIYF. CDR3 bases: TGCGCCAGCAGCCAGTTCCGGGACAGCTCTGGAAACACCATATATTTT.

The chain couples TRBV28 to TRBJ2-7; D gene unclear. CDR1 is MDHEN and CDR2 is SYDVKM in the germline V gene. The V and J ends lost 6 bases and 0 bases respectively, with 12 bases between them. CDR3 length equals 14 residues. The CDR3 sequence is CASRETFSSYEQYF. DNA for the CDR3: TGTGCCAGCAGGGAGACGTTTAGCTCCTACGAGCAGTACTTC.

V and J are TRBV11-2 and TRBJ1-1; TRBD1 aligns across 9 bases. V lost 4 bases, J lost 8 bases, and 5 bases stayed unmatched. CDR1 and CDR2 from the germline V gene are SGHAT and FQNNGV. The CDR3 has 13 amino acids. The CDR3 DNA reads TGTGCCAGCAGCTCGGACAGGGGTTCCGAAGCTTTCTTT. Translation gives CASSSDRGSEAFF.

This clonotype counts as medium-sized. The CDR3 bases are TGTGCCAGCAGCCCTGGGGAAGATCAGCCCCAGCATTTT. Protein: CASSPGEDQPQHF. The chain joins TRBV28 to TRBJ1-5, with D hard to call. The germline CDR1 and CDR2 sequences are MDHEN and SYDVKM. V was cut by 6 bases and J by 5 bases, with 11 bases left in between. The CDR3 is made up of 13 amino acids.

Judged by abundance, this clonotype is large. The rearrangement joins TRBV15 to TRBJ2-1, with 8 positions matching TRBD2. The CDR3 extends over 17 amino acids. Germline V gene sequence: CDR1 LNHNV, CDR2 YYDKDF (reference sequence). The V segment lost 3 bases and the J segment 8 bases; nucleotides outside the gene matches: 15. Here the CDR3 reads CATSRIPTSEVSDEQFF. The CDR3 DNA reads TGTGCCACCAGCAGGATACCGACTAGCGAAGTTTCGGATGAGCAGTTCTTC.

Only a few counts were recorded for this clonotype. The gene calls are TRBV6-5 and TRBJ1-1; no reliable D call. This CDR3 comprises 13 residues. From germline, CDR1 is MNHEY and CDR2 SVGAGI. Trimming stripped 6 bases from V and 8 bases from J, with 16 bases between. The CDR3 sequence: CASSLVVGSEAFF. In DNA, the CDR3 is TGTGCCAGCAGCCTCGTCGTGGGGTCCGAAGCTTTCTTT.

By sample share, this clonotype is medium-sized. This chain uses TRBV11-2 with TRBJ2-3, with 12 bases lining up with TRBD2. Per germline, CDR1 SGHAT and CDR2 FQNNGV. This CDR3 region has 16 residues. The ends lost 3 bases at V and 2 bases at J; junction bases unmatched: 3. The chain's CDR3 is CASSFGTSGFTDTQYF. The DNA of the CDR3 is TGTGCCAGCAGCTTCGGGACTAGCGGGTTCACAGATACGCAGTATTTT.

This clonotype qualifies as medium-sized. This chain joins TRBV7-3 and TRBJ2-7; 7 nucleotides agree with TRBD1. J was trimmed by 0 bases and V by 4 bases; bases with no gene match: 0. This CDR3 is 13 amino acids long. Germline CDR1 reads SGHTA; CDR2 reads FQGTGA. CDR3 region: CASSWDSSYEQYF. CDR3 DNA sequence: TGTGCCAGCAGCTGGGACAGCTCCTACGAGCAGTACTTC.

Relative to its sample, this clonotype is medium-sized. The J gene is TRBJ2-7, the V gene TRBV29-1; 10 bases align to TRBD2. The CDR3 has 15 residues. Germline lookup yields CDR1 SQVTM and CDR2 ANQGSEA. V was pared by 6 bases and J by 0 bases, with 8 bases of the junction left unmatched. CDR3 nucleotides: TGCAGCGTAGTCGGACTAGCGGACACCTCCTACGAGCAGTACTTC. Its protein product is CSVVGLADTSYEQYF.

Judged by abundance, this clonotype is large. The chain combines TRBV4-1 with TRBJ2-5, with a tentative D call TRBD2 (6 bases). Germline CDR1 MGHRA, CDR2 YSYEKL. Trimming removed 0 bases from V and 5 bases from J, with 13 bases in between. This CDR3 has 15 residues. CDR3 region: CASSQDRAGTETQYF. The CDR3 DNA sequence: TGCGCCAGCAGCCAAGATAGGGCGGGAACGGAGACCCAGTACTTC.

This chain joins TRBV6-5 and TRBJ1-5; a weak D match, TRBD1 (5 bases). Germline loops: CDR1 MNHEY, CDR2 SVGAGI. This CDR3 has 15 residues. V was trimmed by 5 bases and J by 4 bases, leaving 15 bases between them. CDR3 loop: CASSTTGTGNQPQHF. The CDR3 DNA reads TGTGCCAGCAGTACGACCGGGACGGGGAATCAGCCCCAGCATTTT.

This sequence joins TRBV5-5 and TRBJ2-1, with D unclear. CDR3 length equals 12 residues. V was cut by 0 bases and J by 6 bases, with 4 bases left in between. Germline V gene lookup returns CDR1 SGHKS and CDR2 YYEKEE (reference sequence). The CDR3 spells CASSLDLNEQFF. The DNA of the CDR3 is TGTGCCAGCAGCTTGGACCTCAATGAGCAGTTCTTC. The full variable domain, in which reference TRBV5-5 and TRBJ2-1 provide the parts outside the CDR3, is DAGVTQSPTHLIKTRGQQVTLRCSPISGHKSVSWYQQVLGQGPQFIFQYYEKEERGRGNFPDRFSARQFPNYSSELNVNALLLGDSALYLCASSLDLNEQFFGPGTRLTVL.

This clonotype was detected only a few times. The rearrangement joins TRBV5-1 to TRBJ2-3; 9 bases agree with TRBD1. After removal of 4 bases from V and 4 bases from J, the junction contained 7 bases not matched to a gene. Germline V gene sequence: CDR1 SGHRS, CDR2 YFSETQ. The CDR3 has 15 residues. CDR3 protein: CASSGPDRGADTQYF. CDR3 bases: TGCGCCAGCAGCGGCCCGGACAGGGGAGCAGATACGCAGTATTTT.

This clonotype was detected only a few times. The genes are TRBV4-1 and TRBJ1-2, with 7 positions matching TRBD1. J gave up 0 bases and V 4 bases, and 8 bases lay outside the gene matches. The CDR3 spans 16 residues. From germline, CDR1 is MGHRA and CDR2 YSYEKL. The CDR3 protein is CASSPTWTGANYGYTF. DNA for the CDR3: TGCGCCAGCAGCCCAACCTGGACAGGAGCTAACTATGGCTACACCTTC.

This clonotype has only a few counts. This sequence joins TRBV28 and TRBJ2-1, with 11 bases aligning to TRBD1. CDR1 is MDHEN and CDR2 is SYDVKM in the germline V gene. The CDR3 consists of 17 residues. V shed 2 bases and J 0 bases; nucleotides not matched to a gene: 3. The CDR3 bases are TGTGCCAGCAGTTTACGGACAGGGGGCTACTCCTACAATGAGCAGTTCTTC. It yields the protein CASSLRTGGYSYNEQFF.

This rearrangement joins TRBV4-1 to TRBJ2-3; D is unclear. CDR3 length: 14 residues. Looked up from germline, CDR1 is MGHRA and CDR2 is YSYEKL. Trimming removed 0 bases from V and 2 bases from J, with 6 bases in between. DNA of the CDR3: TGCGCCAGCAGCCAAGAGCGGTTCACAGATACGCAGTATTTT. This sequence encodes CASSQERFTDTQYF.